What follows is one TCR beta chain and its context. Trimming removed 8 bases at V and 5 bases at J, with 6 bases between. Per the germline V gene, CDR1 is SNHLY and CDR2 is FYNNEI. The CDR3 runs to 10 residues. The sample is drawn from a study of blood T cell repertoires in COVID-19. Study details: Researchers got acute and convalescent COVID-19 samples from the United States, Italy and Spain.

Authors' data handling: For nucleated cells, counts were estimated from reference gene primer amplification. Using immunoSEQ multiplex PCR, the repertoire was profiled, and TCRdb retains in-frame clones only, with some absent. V, J and clone size were drawn from that table, and D and trimming were deduced from the DNA. The table lists some 76,000 clones, approximately 84% of them singletons. The sequence was collected from a man aged 50 or older with COVID-19, enrolled during active disease. What was sequenced was peripheral blood. The chain is built from TRBV2 and TRBJ1-2; D remains unclear. CDR3 sequence: CASRRYGYTF. CDR3 nucleotide sequence: TGTGCCAGCCGGCGGTATGGCTACACCTTC.